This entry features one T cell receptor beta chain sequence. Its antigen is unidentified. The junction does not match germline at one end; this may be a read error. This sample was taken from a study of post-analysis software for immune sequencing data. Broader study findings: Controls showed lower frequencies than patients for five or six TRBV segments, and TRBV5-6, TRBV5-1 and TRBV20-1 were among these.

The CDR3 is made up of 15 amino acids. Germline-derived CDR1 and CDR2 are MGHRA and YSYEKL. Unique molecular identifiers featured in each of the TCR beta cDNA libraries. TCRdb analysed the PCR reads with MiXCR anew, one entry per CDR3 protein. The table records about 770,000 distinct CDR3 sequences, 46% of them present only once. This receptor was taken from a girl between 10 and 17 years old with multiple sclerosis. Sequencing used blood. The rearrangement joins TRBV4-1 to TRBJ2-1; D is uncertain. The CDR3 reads CAGSQEPTSYNEQFF. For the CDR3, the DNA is TGCGCCGGCAGCCAAGAACCCACATCCTACAATGAGCAGTTCTTC.